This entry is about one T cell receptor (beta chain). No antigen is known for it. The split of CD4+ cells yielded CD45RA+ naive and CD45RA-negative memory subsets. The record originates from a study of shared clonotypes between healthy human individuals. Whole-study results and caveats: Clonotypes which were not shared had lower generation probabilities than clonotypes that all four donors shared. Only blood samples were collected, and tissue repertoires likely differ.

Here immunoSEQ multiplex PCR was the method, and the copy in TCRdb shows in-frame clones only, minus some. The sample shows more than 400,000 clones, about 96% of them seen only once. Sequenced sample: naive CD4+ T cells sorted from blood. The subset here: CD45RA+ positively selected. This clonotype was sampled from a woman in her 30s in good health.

CDR3 sequence: CASSTDREADRRELFF. CDR3 coding DNA: TGTGCCAGCAGCACGGACAGGGAGGCCGACCGGCGGGAGCTGTTTTTT. The J gene is TRBJ2-2, the V gene TRBV5-8; TRBD1 agrees at 8 bases. V lost 4 bases, J lost 9 bases, and 14 bases stayed unmatched. The CDR3 loop spans 16 amino acids. Germline assignment: CDR1 SGHTS and CDR2 YDEGEE.